The entry below gives a single T cell receptor beta chain sequence along with its context. Its specificity is not known. The data were produced by immunoSEQ multiplex PCR, yet TCRdb's version contains in-frame clones alone and is incomplete. The data contain about 2 million clones, roughly 94% of them seen just once; the ten biggest clones take up 0.13%. The sample comes from a study of shared clonotypes between healthy human individuals. Study-level information: The donor group consisted of two women and three men, aged 18 to 49. Plates per donor: three CD4 naive, three CD4 memory, two CD8 naive, one CD8 memory.

Study-wide results and limits: Sharing across four donors was seen in 4.5% to 6.5% of naive CD4 clonotypes. It was the non-shared clonotypes that had lower generation probabilities than clonotypes shared by all four donors.

The clonotype comes from a man younger than 35 in good health. The specimen sequenced was naive CD4+ T cells sorted from blood. This sample's subset: CD45RA+ positively selected.

The CDR3 nucleotides read TGTGCCAGCTCACCACTCGTACCTCGGGGGACAGATACGCAGTATTTT. Protein: CASSPLVPRGTDTQYF. This rearrangement joins TRBV18 to TRBJ2-3, with D tentatively TRBD2 (6 bases). This CDR3 contains 16 residues. V lost 1 base and J 3 bases, leaving 14 bases between the germline ends. Germline CDR1 is KGHSH and CDR2 is LQKENI.